These T cell receptor beta chains were read from a single sample in a study of blood T cells in healthy people across ages. One entry per CDR3 protein, called by TCRdb with MiXCR from the 5' RACE reads. The sample contains 1 million or so distinct CDR3 sequences, approximately 25% of which appear only once. These sequences were also reported in another study, on T cells of mothers and their children.

Material for sequencing was blood. Every receptor here comes from a girl aged 2 to 10 in good health. Each CDR3 is given with its conserved first and last residue. The order of the fields is clone size, J gene, V gene, D gene, CDR3 DNA, CDR3 protein. D genes are given only for firm matches. A row's size may be missing; if present it is once, few, many or a size class.

>few|TRBJ2-1|TRBV7-9|.
TGTGCCAGCAGCCCTAACCTAGTTTACAATGAGCAGTTCTTC
CASSPNLVYNEQFF
>.|TRBJ2-1|TRBV3-1|TRBD2
TGTGCCAGCAGACCGCGGACTAGCGGCTCCTACAATGAGCAGTTCTTC
CASRPRTSGSYNEQFF
>few|TRBJ1-2|TRBV12-3/TRBV12-4|.
TGTGCCAGCAGTTTAGCATACTTGGATCCGGAGTTC
CASSLAYLDPEF
>once|TRBJ2-1|TRBV28|TRBD2
TGTGCCAGCAGCCACGCGGGGGAAAACAATGAGCAGTTCTTC
CASSHAGENNEQFF
>few|TRBJ2-1|TRBV28|.
TGTGCCAGCAGTCTCAGCGGGCCCCCCTACAATGAGCAGTTCTTC
CASSLSGPPYNEQFF
>few|TRBJ2-3|TRBV15|TRBD2
TGTGCCACCAGCAGACTAGCGGGAGGCACAGATACGCAGTATTTT
CATSRLAGGTDTQYF
>few|TRBJ2-3|TRBV25-1|TRBD2
TGTGCCAGCAGTGACTTTGCGGGGGACACAGATACGCAGTATTTT
CASSDFAGDTDTQYF
>few|TRBJ2-5|TRBV6-6|.
TGTGCCAGCAGTTACACGGATGAGACCCAGTACTTC
CASSYTDETQYF
>few|TRBJ2-5|TRBV25-1|.
TGTGCCAGCAGTGGAGGCGAGGGAAAGACCCAGTACTTC
CASSGGEGKTQYF
>.|TRBJ2-7|TRBV7-8|.
TGTGCCAGTAAACAGGGTATTAGCAACGAGCAGTACTTC
CASKQGISNEQYF
>many|TRBJ2-1|TRBV6-5|.
TGTGCCAGCAGTTGGGACTTCTACAATGAGCAGTTCTTC
CASSWDFYNEQFF
>.|TRBJ1-2|TRBV15|TRBD1
TGTGCCACCAGCAGAGATGTTGCAGGGGGAAACTATGGCTACACCTTC
CATSRDVAGGNYGYTF
>few|TRBJ1-6|TRBV27|TRBD1
TGTGCCACCCAGGACAGGGGGTATTCACCCCTCCACTTT
CATQDRGYSPLHF
>.|TRBJ2-5|TRBV10-3|.
TGTGCCATCAGTGATAGGACAGCCCAAACACAAGAGACCCAGTACTTC
CAISDRTAQTQETQYF
>many|TRBJ2-5|TRBV6-6|.
TGTGCCAGCAGTTACCGGGAGACCCAGTACTTC
CASSYRETQYF
>.|TRBJ2-5|TRBV13|.
TGTGCCAGCAGCTTATATTCTGGGATCGAGCGTTCTAATCAGGCCCGGTACTTC
CASSLYSGIERSNQARYF
>.|TRBJ2-1|TRBV28|.
TGTGCCAGCCTTAACAGGGATAGTTACAATGAGCAGTTCTTC
CASLNRDSYNEQFF
>few|TRBJ2-1|TRBV2|TRBD2
TGTGCCAGCGGACTAGCCTCCTACAATGAGCAGTTCTTC
CASGLASYNEQFF
>.|TRBJ2-7|TRBV6-2/TRBV6-3|TRBD1
TGTGCCAGCAGTCATCGGGCAGGGACAGCGGCCTACGAGCAGTACTTC
CASSHRAGTAAYEQYF
>.|TRBJ2-7|TRBV11-1|TRBD2
TGTGCCAGCAGCCCTCTAGCGGGAGGGGTCTCCTACGAGCAGTACTTC
CASSPLAGGVSYEQYF
>few|TRBJ2-2|TRBV14|.
TGTGCCAGCAGCCGGACCAGGACCCTTGGGCCGGAGCTGTTTTTT
CASSRTRTLGPELFF
>few|TRBJ1-2|TRBV6-6|.
TGTGCCAGCAGTTACTCGAGTATGGAAACTAACTATGGCTACACCTTC
CASSYSSMETNYGYTF
>.|TRBJ2-1|TRBV4-1|.
TGCGCCAGCAGCCAAGTATCTAGCAGAGTTTACAATGAGCAGTTCTTC
CASSQVSSRVYNEQFF
>few|TRBJ1-1|TRBV5-1|.
TGCGCCAGCAGCCCTCCTGACCCTGGAAGGGAAGCTTTCTTT
CASSPPDPGREAFF
>.|TRBJ2-7|TRBV28|TRBD2
TGTGCCAGCAGTTCCGTCGGACTAGCGGGCGAGCAGTACTTC
CASSSVGLAGEQYF
>.|TRBJ2-2|TRBV5-6|.
TGTGCCAGCAGCTTCCGGGTGTCGAACACCGGGGAGCTGTTTTTT
CASSFRVSNTGELFF
>.|TRBJ1-4|TRBV4-2|.
TGTGCCAGCAGCCGGCTTGTTGGTGACAATGAAAAACTGTTTTTT
CASSRLVGDNEKLFF
>few|TRBJ1-2|TRBV12-3/TRBV12-4|.
TGTGCCAGCAGTTCTCTGGGGGGTGATGGCTACACCTTC
CASSSLGGDGYTF
>.|TRBJ2-1|TRBV29-1|TRBD2
TGCAGCGCCCGCGGGGGGGTTTGGGACAATGAGCAGTTCTTC
CSARGGVWDNEQFF
>.|TRBJ2-7|TRBV7-2|.
TGTGCCAGCAGCGAAGGGGTGGCAGGCTACGAGCAGTACTTC
CASSEGVAGYEQYF
>many|TRBJ2-1|TRBV27|.
TGTGCCAGCAGTTCGGGGAATGAGCAGTTCTTC
CASSSGNEQFF
>.|TRBJ2-7|TRBV6-2/TRBV6-3|TRBD2
TGTGCCAGCAGCCCGTACGGGGGGTCTACGGAGCAGTACTTC
CASSPYGGSTEQYF
>.|TRBJ2-7|TRBV6-1|.
TGTGCCAGCAGTGAAGCGTGGGTGGGGTCTGGCTACGAGCAGTACTTC
CASSEAWVGSGYEQYF
>.|TRBJ1-4|TRBV15|.
TGTGCCACCAGCACGGGCCCGGACAGTTTCCCTGAAAAACTGTTTTTT
CATSTGPDSFPEKLFF
>few|TRBJ2-1|TRBV2|TRBD1
TGTGCCAGCAGAGGGACAGGGGGCATGAGCTCCTACAATGAGCAGTTCTTC
CASRGTGGMSSYNEQFF
>few|TRBJ2-7|TRBV6-1|.
TGTGCCAGCAGTGAACCCCCGGACGGCACATGGTACGAGCAGTACTTC
CASSEPPDGTWYEQYF
>few|TRBJ2-2|TRBV7-9|TRBD2
TGTGCCAGCAGCTTCCCCAGCGGGGGAGGCGGGGAGCTGTTTTTT
CASSFPSGGGGELFF
>.|TRBJ1-3|TRBV20-1|.
TGCAGTGCTAGAGAGGAAAGGTTCCCGGGCACCATATATTTT
CSAREERFPGTIYF
>.|TRBJ1-1|TRBV12-3/TRBV12-4|TRBD1
TGTGCCATCGCAGCAGGGGGCTTAGGTGAAGCTTTCTTT
CAIAAGGLGEAFF
>few|TRBJ1-2|TRBV29-1|TRBD1
TGCAGCGTGGATTATCCTCCGGGACAGTGGGCTTATGGCTACACCTTC
CSVDYPPGQWAYGYTF
>.|TRBJ2-7|TRBV2|TRBD1
TGTGCCAGCAGTGGAAGAGGGACAGGGATAAAGTACGAGCAGTACTTC
CASSGRGTGIKYEQYF
>few|TRBJ2-1|TRBV12-3/TRBV12-4|TRBD2
TGTGCCAGCAAAGTAGACAGGAGGGGGACTAGCGGACGGGAGCAGTTCTTC
CASKVDRRGTSGREQFF
>few|TRBJ2-3|TRBV10-1|.
TGCGCCAGCAGCCCACGACGGCTCACAGATACGCAGTATTTT
CASSPRRLTDTQYF
>.|TRBJ2-7|TRBV2|TRBD2
TGTGCCAGCAGCGCAATCGGGACTAGCGGGGTGCACGAGCAGTACTTC
CASSAIGTSGVHEQYF
>few|TRBJ1-2|TRBV7-9|.
TGTGCCAGCAGCGATGGGCAGCATAGATTGTATGGCTACACCTTC
CASSDGQHRLYGYTF
>.|TRBJ2-3|TRBV20-1|.
TGCAGTGCTGGATCCCCGGGGTACGATACGCAGTATTTT
CSAGSPGYDTQYF
>once|TRBJ1-5|TRBV27|.
TGTGCCAGCAGTAGCTTGGCTGATCAGCCCCAGCATTTT
CASSSLADQPQHF
>.|TRBJ2-3|TRBV28|TRBD2
TGTGCCAGCAGTCCCCGCTTAGCGGGAGGAGCAGATACGCAGTATTTT
CASSPRLAGGADTQYF
>.|TRBJ1-1|TRBV7-9|.
TGTGCCAGCAGCGTGGACACACTTGAAGCTTTCTTT
CASSVDTLEAFF
>.|TRBJ1-4|TRBV4-2|.
TGTGCCAGCAGCCAAGAGCTCGAGCCAGGTGAAAAACTGTTTTTT
CASSQELEPGEKLFF
>.|TRBJ2-5|TRBV3-1|.
TGTGCCAGCAGCCAAGAAGTAGAAGAGACCCAGTACTTC
CASSQEVEETQYF
>.|TRBJ1-4|TRBV20-1|.
TGCAGTGCCCTACAGGGAGCGGATGAAAAACTGTTTTTT
CSALQGADEKLFF
>.|TRBJ1-2|TRBV4-3|.
TGCGCCAGCAGCCAATCTGTAGGGTATGGCTACACCTTC
CASSQSVGYGYTF
>.|TRBJ2-3|TRBV4-2|TRBD2
TGTGCCAGCAGCCAAGGAGGGACTAGCGGGAGAGATACGCAGTATTTT
CASSQGGTSGRDTQYF
>.|TRBJ2-5|TRBV29-1|.
TGCAGCGCCGTTTGGGGTGATGGGCGATTGACCCAGTACTTC
CSAVWGDGRLTQYF
>few|TRBJ2-1|TRBV5-6|.
TGTGCCAGCATCATGCAGGGGTACGACTACAATGAGCAGTTCTTC
CASIMQGYDYNEQFF
>few|TRBJ2-1|TRBV29-1|.
TGCAGCGTTGCCCTCGGGGATTTAGATGAGCAGTTCTTC
CSVALGDLDEQFF
>.|TRBJ2-7|TRBV4-1|.
TGCGCCAGCAGCCAGGTACCGGGACCGAGCTCCTACGAGCAGTACTTC
CASSQVPGPSSYEQYF
>few|TRBJ2-1|TRBV7-2|TRBD2
TGTGCCAGCAGCCTCCGGTTTGGCGGGAGAAATGAGCAGTTCTTC
CASSLRFGGRNEQFF